The 18 T cell receptor beta chains below were found in one sample sequenced in a study of cytomegalovirus exposure and HLA in healthy donors. This PCR relied on a set of 60 Vbeta primers and 13 Jbeta primers. Sequencing was performed with immunoSEQ multiplex PCR; in TCRdb, only in-frame clones are kept and a portion is missing. Of 100,000 to 150,000 clones listed, roughly 80% were seen once; the top ten hold about 3%. The sequencing sample was made of PBMCs. The receptor set was obtained from a woman aged 35 to 49 in good health and CMV-seropositive.

The CDR3 region has the DNA TGTGCCAGCAGCTCAGAGGCTAGCGGGAAGGCGACCCAGTACTTC. Its protein product is CASSSEASGKATQYF. This chain links TRBV7-2 with TRBJ2-5; 9 bases match TRBD2. CDR3 length: 15 residues. CDR1 and CDR2 (germline): SGHTA, FQGNSA. V dropped 4 bases and J dropped 7; count of bases not matched to a gene: 10.

The chain is built from TRBV6-5 and TRBJ2-3; D is possibly TRBD2 (5 bases). The CDR3 totals 14 residues. Germline V CDR1 and CDR2: MNHEY, SVGAGI. V was pared by 3 bases and J by 0 bases, with 7 bases between. The CDR3 region has the DNA TGTGCCAGCAGTTATGGCGGGAGCACAGATACGCAGTATTTT. Its protein product is CASSYGGSTDTQYF.

V gene TRBV19 combines with J gene TRBJ1-2; D is perhaps TRBD1 (6 bases). The V end was cut by 3 bases, the J end by 4 bases, with 15 bases between. Germline V gene lookup returns CDR1 LNHDA and CDR2 SQIVND (reference sequence). CDR3 length: 15 residues. The CDR3 coding sequence is TGTGCCAGTAGTATTAGTAGCCAGGGGAGCTATGGCTACACCTTC. Its translation: CASSISSQGSYGYTF.

The chain has TRBV6-5 and TRBJ2-3; possibly TRBD1 for D (6 bases). The CDR3 runs 14 residues. Per the germline V gene, CDR1 is MNHEY and CDR2 is SVGAGI. Trimming took off 6 bases at V and 2 bases at J, with 12 bases between the two ends. The DNA of the CDR3 is TGTGCCAGCAGCTTAGGACAGCCCACAGATACGCAGTATTTT. This translates into CASSLGQPTDTQYF.

The chain combines TRBV20-1 with TRBJ1-1; D unclear. V gave up 6 bases and J gave up 5 bases, with 10 bases separating them. The CDR3 spans 11 residues. Germline CDR1 reads DFQATT; CDR2 reads SNEGSKA (reference sequence). The CDR3 DNA reads TGCAGTGCCCGGGAGAGGACTGAAGCTTTCTTT. Protein sequence: CSARERTEAFF.

This clone was recorded a few times. This sequence joins TRBV2 and TRBJ2-3, with D possibly matching TRBD1 (6 bases). Looked up from germline, CDR1 is SNHLY and CDR2 is FYNNEI. The V end was cut by 8 bases, the J end by 11 bases, with 14 bases between. The CDR3 spans 11 residues. CDR3 nucleotide sequence: TGTGCCAGCTGGGTCTCGGGACAGCAGTATTTT. Translation: CASWVSGQQYF.

CDR3 sequence reads: CASRRPGQGAYVEQFF. In DNA, the CDR3 is TGTGCCAGTAGGCGTCCGGGACAGGGGGCCTATGTTGAGCAGTTCTTC. The chain combines TRBV19 with TRBJ2-1; the match to TRBD1 covers 12 bases. J lost 9 bases, V lost 6 bases, and 12 bases had no gene match. There are 16 residues in the CDR3. Germline-derived CDR1 and CDR2 are LNHDA and SQIVND (reference sequence).

The V call is TRBV4-3, the J call TRBJ1-4; no reliable D call. The CDR3 totals 17 residues. Per the germline V gene, CDR1 is LGHNA and CDR2 is YSLEER. V was cut by 0 bases and J by 0 bases, with 11 bases left in between. The CDR3 DNA reads TGCGCCAGCAGCCAAGATCCTAGTCTAGCAACTAATGAAAAACTGTTTTTT. Its protein product is CASSQDPSLATNEKLFF.

V and J are TRBV12-5 and TRBJ2-5, with D maybe TRBD2 (6 bases). Trimming took 5 bases from V and 2 from J, leaving 15 bases between them. The CDR3 runs 15 residues. In germline, CDR1 is LGHNT, CDR2 FRNRAP. The CDR3 DNA reads as TGTGCTAGTGGTCCGGGGACGGGGACTCAAGAGACCCAGTACTTC. Amino acids: CASGPGTGTQETQYF.

This CDR3 reads CASTNRGGTQYF. DNA for the CDR3: TGTGCCAGTACCAATAGGGGGGGTACGCAGTATTTT. The chain uses TRBV19 and TRBJ2-3; perhaps TRBD2 as D (7 bases). The germline V gene encodes CDR1 LNHDA and CDR2 SQIVND (reference sequence). V was trimmed by 7 bases and J by 8 bases, leaving 13 bases between them. This CDR3 contains 12 residues.

The genes are TRBV4-1 and TRBJ2-2, with 16 bases that match TRBD2. V lost 4 bases, J lost 3 bases, and 2 bases stayed unmatched. From germline, CDR1 is MGHRA and CDR2 YSYEKL. The CDR3 length is 17 residues. The CDR3 reads CASSPGLAGGYTGELFF. The CDR3 DNA is TGCGCCAGCAGCCCGGGACTAGCGGGGGGGTACACCGGGGAGCTGTTTTTT.

This chain connects TRBV29-1 to TRBJ1-1; 7 nucleotides match TRBD1. The CDR3 covers 13 residues. The junction had 1 base not matched to a gene; V was cut back by 1 base and J by 2 bases. CDR1 and CDR2 (germline): SQVTM, ANQGSEA. DNA of the CDR3: TGCAGCGTTGAAGGACAGGGTAACACTGAAGCTTTCTTT. It codes for CSVEGQGNTEAFF.

The rearrangement links TRBV19 to TRBJ1-4, with 9 bases lining up with TRBD1. In germline, CDR1 is LNHDA, CDR2 SQIVND (reference sequence). The CDR3 has 14 amino acids. Losses at the gene ends were 6 bases for V and 10 bases for J; bases not matched to a gene: 9. CDR3 in DNA: TGTGCCAGTAGAAACACAGGGGGCGAGCTAAAACTGTTTTTT. Translation: CASRNTGGELKLFF. Looking up the rest from reference TRBV19 and TRBJ1-4 gives the full variable domain: DGGITQSPKYLFRKEGQNVTLSCEQNLNHDAMYWYRQDPGQGLRLIYYSQIVNDFQKGDIAEGYSVSREKKESFPLTVTSAQKNPTAFYLCASRNTGGELKLFFGSGTQLSVL.

This chain joins TRBV12-5 and TRBJ2-2; D unresolved. V gave up 3 bases and J gave up 5 bases, with 10 bases separating them. CDR3 length: 14 amino acids. In germline, CDR1 is LGHNT, CDR2 FRNRAP. In DNA, the CDR3 is TGTGCTAGTGGTTTTGGCCTAGGAACCGGGGAGCTGTTTTTT. Its translation is CASGFGLGTGELFF.

The chain combines TRBV21-1 with TRBJ1-3; the table's D call, TRBD1, was not checked against the DNA. TRBV21-1 is a pseudogene segment. The length of the CDR3 is 15 residues. CDR3 coding DNA: TGTGCCAGCAGCAAAGAGGGACATTTGGGAAACACCATATATTTT. Encoded protein: CASSKEGHLGNTIYF.

This chain joins TRBV29-1 and TRBJ1-3; 10 bases agree with TRBD1. Germline CDR1 SQVTM, CDR2 ANQGSEA. There are 13 residues in the CDR3. Germline trimming cut 6 bases from V and 2 bases from J; bases unmatched to any gene: 1. DNA of the CDR3: TGCAGCGTGACAGGGGGCCCTGGAAACACCATATATTTT. Translating it yields CSVTGGPGNTIYF.

The gene calls are TRBV14 and TRBJ1-1; D is ambiguous. The CDR3 sequence is 13 residues long. Per germline, CDR1 SGHDN and CDR2 FVKESK. Trimming took off 2 bases at V and 7 bases at J, with 11 bases between the two ends. In DNA, the CDR3 is TGTGCCAGCAGCCAACGATTTGTCAGTGAAGCTTTCTTT. Protein: CASSQRFVSEAFF. The full variable domain, its missing parts supplied by reference TRBV14 and TRBJ1-1, is EAGVTQFPSHSVIEKGQTVTLRCDPISGHDNLYWYRRVMGKEIKFLLHFVKESKQDESGMPNNRFLAERTGGTYSTLKVQPAELEDSGVYFCASSQRFVSEAFFGQGTRLTVV.

The V and J genes are TRBV4-2 and TRBJ2-2, with TRBD2 matching 10 bases. Per germline, CDR1 LGHNA and CDR2 YNFKEQ. This CDR3 has 17 amino acids. J lost 2 bases, V lost 1 base, and 4 bases had no gene match. Written as DNA, the CDR3 is TGTGCCAGCAGCCAAGGCGTACTAGCGGGAAACACCGGGGAGCTGTTTTTT. Translation: CASSQGVLAGNTGELFF.